Following are 32 T cell receptor beta chains from one sample sequenced in a study of T cell clonality in common variable immunodeficiency. Sequencing used immunoSEQ multiplex PCR; TCRdb keeps in-frame clones, though not all of them. The sample is made up of about 52,000 clones, none counted only once. Sequencing was done on a sample of peripheral blood mononuclear cells. Receptors were obtained from a person between 18 and 75 years old in good health.

Concerning this clone: The read stops 3 residues short of the end of the CDR3; the missing end is completed from the germline J gene. This chain joins TRBV18 and TRBJ2-3, with TRBD1 matching 7 bases. Per germline, CDR1 KGHSH and CDR2 LQKENI. The V and J ends lost 0 bases and 6 bases, in that order; junction bases with no gene match: 6. The CDR3 covers 15 residues. The CDR3: CASSPPTGEGDTQYF. The sequenced part of the CDR3 DNA is TGTGCCAGCTCACCACCTACAGGGGAAGGGGATACG.

This clone was counted at least ten times. A much larger clone lies one base from this, so it may be a read error. The observed sequence ends 3 residues before the CDR3 terminus, with the missing tail filled in from the germline J gene. The chain has TRBV20-1 and TRBJ1-4, with D possibly matching TRBD1 (6 bases). The CDR3 totals 14 residues. Germline CDR1 is DFQATT and CDR2 is SNEGSKA (reference sequence). CDR3 DNA (partial): TGCAGTGCCGACGGGGGGGCTGGGGCCAACGTA. This sequence encodes CSADGGAGANV. The complete CDR3 protein is CSADGGAGANVLFF.

This clone was counted ten times or more. The read ends 3 residues shy of where the CDR3 ends; the end is completed using the germline J gene. This sequence joins TRBV19 and TRBJ2-1, with 8 bases matching TRBD2. The germline CDR1 and CDR2 sequences are LNHDA and SQIVND (reference sequence). The ends lost 3 bases at V and 3 bases at J; junction bases unmatched: 1. The CDR3 is 14 amino acids. The CDR3 reads CASSMAGGYNEQFF. The DNA read from the CDR3 is TGTGCCAGTAGTATGGCGGGGGGCTACAATGAG.

This clone has ten or more counts. The read is 3 residues too short to cover the CDR3 end, so that end is filled in from the germline J gene. The gene calls are TRBV7-3 and TRBJ2-2; 11 nucleotides agree with TRBD1. CDR1 is SGHTA and CDR2 is FQGTGA in the germline V gene. The V and J ends lost 5 bases and 5 bases, in that order; junction bases with no gene match: 7. The CDR3 runs to 16 residues. CDR3 amino acids: CASSPSGQGETGELFF. CDR3 bases read: TGTGCCAGCAGCCCCTCGGGACAGGGGGAAACCGGGGAG.

This clone was seen many times. Read coverage stops 3 residues before the CDR3 terminus; the germline J gene supplies the remainder. J is TRBJ1-3 and V is TRBV20-1; possibly TRBD1 for D (6 bases). The CDR3 covers 13 residues. Germline V gives CDR1 DFQATT, CDR2 SNEGSKA (reference sequence). V was trimmed by 6 bases and J by 3 bases, leaving 12 bases between them. The CDR3 loop reads CSAPTGYGNTIYF. CDR3 DNA (partial): TGCAGTGCCCCGACAGGCTATGGAAACACC.

The CDR3 DNA, read in part, is TGTGCCAGCAGCTTAGATCGTCGTGAG. It translates to CASSLDRRE. The entire CDR3 protein reads CASSLDRREQFF. The genes are TRBV11-2 and TRBJ2-1; D gene unclear. The sequence runs out 3 residues before the end of the CDR3; the remainder is reconstructed from the germline J gene. With 0 bases removed from V and 9 bases from J, the gap between germline ends came to 6 bases. In germline, CDR1 is SGHAT, CDR2 FQNNGV. This CDR3 has 12 amino acids.

This clone was counted at least ten times. With the read ending 3 residues before the CDR3 end, the germline J gene is used to fill in that end. The genes are TRBV5-1 and TRBJ2-3; tentatively, D is TRBD1 (6 bases). The CDR3 runs 17 residues. Germline V lookup: CDR1 SGHRS, CDR2 YFSETQ. Trimming took 0 bases from V and 0 from J, leaving 14 bases between them. CDR3 loop: CASSLDWTVTSTDTQYF. The sequenced CDR3 bases are TGCGCCAGCAGCTTGGACTGGACAGTAACTAGCACAGATACG.

There are many counts of this clone. The CDR3 spells CASSFNHRGAEQYF. CDR3 bases read: TGTGCCAGCAGTTTCAACCACCGGGGGGCCGAG. The chain employs TRBV14 and TRBJ2-7; TRBD2 is a possible D gene (7 bases). With the read ending 3 residues before the CDR3 end, the germline J gene is used to fill in that end. The germline V gene has CDR1 SGHDN and CDR2 FVKESK. This CDR3 is 14 amino acids long. Between the trimmed V and J ends, which lost 6 bases and 6 bases, there was a span of 18 bases.

This clone has at least ten counts. The sequence runs out 3 residues before the end of the CDR3; the remainder is reconstructed from the germline J gene. This chain uses TRBV6-2 or TRBV6-3 with TRBJ2-3; TRBD2 aligns across 10 bases. The germline gives CDR1 MNHEY, CDR2 SVGEGT. Trimming at V came to 2 bases and at J to 3 bases, leaving 5 bases not matched to a gene. The CDR3 sequence is 16 residues long. The CDR3 bases that were read are TGTGCCAGCAGTTACGGTATAGCGGGGGGTACAGATACG. It codes for CASSYGIAGGTDT. The complete CDR3 sequence is CASSYGIAGGTDTQYF.

This clone was seen ten or more times. The missing CDR3 end, 3 residues past where the read stops, is filled in from the germline J gene. This sequence joins TRBV6-9 and TRBJ1-5, with TRBD1 identical over 7 bases. Germline lookup yields CDR1 MNHGY and CDR2 SVAAGI. The CDR3 contains 16 residues. Trimming at V came to 2 bases and at J to 7 bases, leaving 11 bases not matched to a gene. CDR3 DNA (partial): TGTGCCAGCAGTTATACCCTGAGGGGGCGTCCCCAGCCC. Translating it yields CASSYTLRGRPQP. The whole CDR3 sequence reads CASSYTLRGRPQPQHF.

CDR3: CASHMQSETQYF. CDR3 bases read: TGCGCCAGCCACATGCAGTCAGAGACC. The chain recombines TRBV5-1 with TRBJ2-5, with D uncertain. Read data end 3 residues before the CDR3 end; the end is taken from the germline J gene. There are 12 residues in the CDR3. CDR1 and CDR2 from the germline V gene are SGHRS and YFSETQ. Trimming removed 7 bases at V and 4 bases at J, with 11 bases between.

This clone has only a few counts. The DNA ends 3 residues before the CDR3 does, and the rest of the CDR3 is filled in from the germline J gene. The V and J genes are TRBV5-1 and TRBJ2-7; possibly TRBD1 for D (7 bases). The germline V gene has CDR1 SGHRS and CDR2 YFSETQ. Trimming cost V 0 bases and J 5 bases, with 18 bases left between them. CDR3 length equals 16 residues. The CDR3 sequence is CASSLATTGRHDEQYF. The CDR3 DNA, read in part, is TGCGCCAGCAGCTTGGCGACGACAGGGAGGCACGACGAG.

There are many counts of this clone. Read data end 3 residues before the CDR3 end; the end is taken from the germline J gene. The genes are TRBV30 and TRBJ2-5, with 8 bases aligning to TRBD2. Looked up from germline, CDR1 is GTSNPN and CDR2 is SVGIG (reference sequence). With V trimmed by 3 bases and J by 5 bases, 5 bases remained unmatched. The CDR3 covers 13 residues. The sequenced CDR3 bases are TGTGCCTGGAGAAAAGCGGGAGCGGAGACC. Translated, it gives CAWRKAGAET. The whole CDR3 region reads CAWRKAGAETQYF.

This clone has ten or more counts. The read comes to an end 3 residues before the CDR3 does, leaving the germline J gene to fill in the end. The V gene is TRBV5-1, the J gene TRBJ2-3; 14 bases fit TRBD2. Germline assignment: CDR1 SGHRS and CDR2 YFSETQ. After removal of 4 bases from V and 6 bases from J, the junction contained 7 bases not matched to a gene. The CDR3 has 16 residues. This chain's CDR3 is CASSEGGTSGGDTQYF. CDR3 bases read: TGCGCCAGCAGCGAGGGCGGGACTAGCGGGGGTGATACG.

This clone appeared many times. The CDR3 loop is CASSPIQTQVASPLHF. The sequenced part of the CDR3 DNA is TGTGCCAGCAGTCCTATACAAACACAGGTAGCCTCACCC. The rearrangement uses TRBV28 and TRBJ1-6, with D possibly being TRBD1 (5 bases). The CDR3 end falls 3 residues outside the read, so it is completed with the germline J gene. Germline V gives CDR1 MDHEN, CDR2 SYDVKM. There are 16 residues in the CDR3. V lost 5 bases and J 10 bases, leaving 21 bases between the germline ends.

In this sample, this clone turned up many times. From the germline J gene comes the end of the CDR3, since the read stops 3 residues before it. The chain employs TRBV5-4 and TRBJ2-5; 7 nucleotides match TRBD1. The trim removed 3 bases at V and 4 bases at J, leaving 9 bases unmatched. CDR1 and CDR2 (germline): SGHNT, YYREEE (reference sequence). The CDR3 is 15 residues long. The CDR3 DNA, read in part, is TGTGCCAGCAGCTCCTTAACTCGACAGGGAGAGACC. This gives the protein CASSSLTRQGET. The CDR3, in full, reads CASSSLTRQGETQYF.

This clone was recorded many times. From the germline J gene comes the end of the CDR3, since the read stops 3 residues before it. The chain is built from TRBV30 and TRBJ2-3, with TRBD1 identical over 9 bases. V gave up 5 bases and J gave up 3 bases; unmatched junction bases: 9. The CDR3 has 15 residues. Germline CDR1 is GTSNPN and CDR2 is SVGIG (reference sequence). The CDR3 region is CAWADWTGETDTQYF. The DNA read from the CDR3 is TGTGCCTGGGCTGATTGGACAGGGGAGACAGATACG.

This clone was counted ten times or more. The read terminates 3 residues ahead of where the CDR3 ends, so the germline J gene completes it. The chain joins TRBV20-1 to TRBJ1-1; the D gene is possibly TRBD1 (5 bases). This CDR3 spans 14 amino acids. CDR1 DFQATT and CDR2 SNEGSKA come from the germline V gene (reference sequence). V lost 3 bases and J 5 bases, leaving 16 bases between the germline ends. CDR3 amino acids: CSARLWGVGTEAFF. CDR3 DNA, as far as it was read: TGCAGTGCTAGGCTTTGGGGGGTGGGGACTGAA.

This clone has a count of ten or more. The read comes to an end 3 residues before the CDR3 does, leaving the germline J gene to fill in the end. The chain combines TRBV20-1 with TRBJ2-3; possibly TRBD1 for D (5 bases). This CDR3 is 11 amino acids long. V shed 4 bases and J shed 4 bases, with 6 bases lying between them. Germline CDR1 and CDR2: DFQATT and SNEGSKA (reference sequence). Partial CDR3 DNA: TGCAGTGCTAAACAGGCAGATACG. Protein: CSAKQADT. The complete CDR3 sequence is CSAKQADTQYF.

Notes on this clone: The sequence runs out 3 residues before the end of the CDR3; the remainder is reconstructed from the germline J gene. This rearrangement joins TRBV19 to TRBJ1-1; a possible D gene is TRBD1 (5 bases). The CDR3 spans 13 residues. Germline V gene sequence: CDR1 LNHDA, CDR2 SQIVND (reference sequence). Between the trimmed V and J ends, which lost 7 bases and 1 base, there was a span of 10 bases. Partial CDR3 DNA: TGTGCCAGTAATAAACAGGCGAACACTGAA. Translation: CASNKQANTE. The whole CDR3 protein is CASNKQANTEAFF.

This clone was counted only a few times. The CDR3 end falls 3 residues outside the read, so it is completed with the germline J gene. V is TRBV18 and J is TRBJ2-1; D is perhaps TRBD1 (7 bases). Trimming took off 4 bases at V and 9 bases at J, with 28 bases between the two ends. CDR1 is KGHSH and CDR2 is LQKENI in the germline V gene. This CDR3 contains 18 residues. The DNA read from the CDR3 is TGTGCCAGCTCACGGGGGGACTTAACAGGGGTGATTAACTCTGAG. Amino acid sequence: CASSRGDLTGVINSE. The whole CDR3 reads CASSRGDLTGVINSEQFF.

This clone showed up many times. The CDR3 DNA, read in part, is TGCAGTGCCGAACCTTGGGACAGGGAAAACATT. Translating gives CSAEPWDRENI. The entire CDR3 sequence reads CSAEPWDRENIQYF. V gene TRBV20-1 combines with J gene TRBJ2-4; TRBD1 matches at 9 bases. The read ends 3 residues shy of where the CDR3 ends; the end is completed using the germline J gene. V trimming: 6 bases; J trimming: 5 bases; junction bases outside the gene matches: 8. Germline V lookup: CDR1 DFQATT, CDR2 SNEGSKA (reference sequence). This CDR3 region has 14 residues.

Ten or more counts support this clone. This CDR3 is CASSQVGQGYNSPLHF. CDR3 DNA, as far as it was read: TGCGCCAGCAGCCAAGTAGGACAGGGGTATAATTCACCC. V and J are TRBV4-1 and TRBJ1-6, with 9 nucleotides matching TRBD1. The CDR3 end lies 3 residues beyond the end of the read and is filled in from the germline J gene. V shed 1 base and J 4 bases; nucleotides not matched to a gene: 2. Germline values: CDR1 MGHRA, CDR2 YSYEKL. CDR3 length: 16 residues.

This clone was detected ten times or more. The sequence runs out 3 residues before the end of the CDR3; the remainder is reconstructed from the germline J gene. This rearrangement joins TRBV20-1 to TRBJ1-6; 9 bases agree with TRBD1. Germline V lookup: CDR1 DFQATT, CDR2 SNEGSKA (reference sequence). The CDR3 runs to 16 residues. With 1 base clipped from V and 3 bases from J, the junction kept 4 bases outside the gene matches. Incomplete CDR3 DNA: TGCAGTGCTAGAGGACAGGGGGAGCTCTATAATTCACCC. It encodes CSARGQGELYNSP. The whole CDR3 protein is CSARGQGELYNSPLHF.

Notes on this clone: Read coverage stops 3 residues before the CDR3 terminus; the germline J gene supplies the remainder. The gene calls are TRBV7-9 and TRBJ2-4, with D perhaps TRBD2 (6 bases). Germline CDR1 reads SEHNR; CDR2 reads FQNEAQ (reference sequence). The CDR3 has 13 residues. Incomplete CDR3 DNA: TGTGCCAGCAGCTTCCGGCAGGACTATGGT. The encoded protein is CASSFRQDYG. The complete CDR3 sequence is CASSFRQDYGQYF.

At least ten counts were recorded for this clone. The read halts 3 residues ahead of the CDR3 end, with the missing end drawn from the germline J gene. This chain uses TRBV19 with TRBJ1-3; D gene uncertain. This CDR3 has 12 residues. Looked up from germline, CDR1 is LNHDA and CDR2 is SQIVND (reference sequence). The DNA read from the CDR3 is TGTGCCAGTAGTACAGAAGACAAGGAC. Encoded protein: CASSTEDKD. The full CDR3 sequence reads CASSTEDKDIYF.

Concerning this clone: The read falls 3 residues short of the CDR3 end, and the missing part is taken from the germline J gene. V gene TRBV19 combines with J gene TRBJ2-7; 7 positions agree with TRBD1. This CDR3 spans 15 amino acids. V was pared by 5 bases and J by 5 bases, with 12 bases of the junction left unmatched. The germline V gene encodes CDR1 LNHDA and CDR2 SQIVND (reference sequence). Partial CDR3 DNA: TGTGCCAGTAGTCCCCCGACAGGGTCCGGCGACGAG. This codes for CASSPPTGSGDE. The whole CDR3 reads CASSPPTGSGDEQYF.

Of note for this clone: The read finishes 3 residues shy of the CDR3 end, and the germline J gene is used to complete it. The chain has TRBV30 and TRBJ1-2; 7 bases are a match to TRBD1. Germline assignment: CDR1 GTSNPN and CDR2 SVGIG (reference sequence). This CDR3 is built from 13 residues. CDR3 amino acids: CAWARQGIYDYTF. Partial CDR3 DNA: TGTGCCTGGGCAAGACAGGGTATCTACGAC.

This clone was recorded many times. The read terminates 3 residues before the CDR3 end, so the remaining end is supplied by the germline J gene. The chain uses TRBV20-1 and TRBJ1-4; weak D call: TRBD1 (5 bases). This CDR3 has 11 amino acids. Germline V gives CDR1 DFQATT, CDR2 SNEGSKA (reference sequence). CDR3 DNA (partial): TGCCAGGGACTGGGGAATGAAAAA. Residues: CQGLGNEK. The whole CDR3 sequence reads CQGLGNEKLFF.

This clone was seen at least ten times. The sequenced CDR3 bases are TGTGCTGGTTCCAGGGTATCTTCACCC. It yields the protein CAGSRVSSP. The full CDR3 protein reads CAGSRVSSPLHF. This chain connects TRBV12-5 to TRBJ1-6, with D possibly TRBD1 on 5 matching bases. The read terminates 3 residues before the CDR3 end, so the remaining end is supplied by the germline J gene. Trimming cost V 11 bases and J 9 bases, with 14 bases left between them. The germline gives CDR1 LGHNT, CDR2 FRNRAP. The CDR3 spans 12 residues.

This clone was observed many times. The CDR3 end is not reached by the read, which stops 3 residues before it; the germline J gene fills it in. The rearrangement uses TRBV19 and TRBJ1-2; D possibly corresponds to TRBD1 (6 bases). The CDR3 is made up of 17 amino acids. The germline V and J ends were trimmed by 5 bases and 0 bases, with 19 bases remaining between them. Germline CDR1 and CDR2: LNHDA and SQIVND (reference sequence). This chain's CDR3 is CASSFPATGRANYGYTF. The CDR3 bases that were read are TGTGCCAGTAGTTTCCCTGCGACAGGACGAGCTAACTATGGC.

This clone was detected many times. One end of the junction fails to match germline, which may point to a read error. The CDR3 is cut off 3 residues early in the read; its end comes from the germline J gene. The chain has TRBV7-7 and TRBJ2-4; a weak D match, TRBD1 (6 bases). This CDR3 comprises 13 residues. CDR1 SSHAT and CDR2 FNYEAQ come from the germline V gene (reference sequence). The CDR3 reads CASSPGHKDIQYF. Incomplete CDR3 DNA: TGTGCTAGCAGCCCGGGACACAAGGACATT.